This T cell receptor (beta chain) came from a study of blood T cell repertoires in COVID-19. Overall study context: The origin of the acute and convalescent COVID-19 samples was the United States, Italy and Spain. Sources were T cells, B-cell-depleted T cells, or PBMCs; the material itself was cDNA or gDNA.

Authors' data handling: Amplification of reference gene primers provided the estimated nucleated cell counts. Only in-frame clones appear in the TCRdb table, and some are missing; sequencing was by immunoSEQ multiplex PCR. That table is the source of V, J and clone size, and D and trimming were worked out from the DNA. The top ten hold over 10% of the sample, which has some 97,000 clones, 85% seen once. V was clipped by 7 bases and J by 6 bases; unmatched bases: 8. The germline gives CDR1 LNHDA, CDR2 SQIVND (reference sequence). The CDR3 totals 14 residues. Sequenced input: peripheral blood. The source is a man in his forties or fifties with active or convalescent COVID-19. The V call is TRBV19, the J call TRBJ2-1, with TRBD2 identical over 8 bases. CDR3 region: CASTGGRLGNEQFF. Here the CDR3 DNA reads TGTGCCAGTACGGGCGGGAGGTTGGGCAATGAGCAGTTCTTC.